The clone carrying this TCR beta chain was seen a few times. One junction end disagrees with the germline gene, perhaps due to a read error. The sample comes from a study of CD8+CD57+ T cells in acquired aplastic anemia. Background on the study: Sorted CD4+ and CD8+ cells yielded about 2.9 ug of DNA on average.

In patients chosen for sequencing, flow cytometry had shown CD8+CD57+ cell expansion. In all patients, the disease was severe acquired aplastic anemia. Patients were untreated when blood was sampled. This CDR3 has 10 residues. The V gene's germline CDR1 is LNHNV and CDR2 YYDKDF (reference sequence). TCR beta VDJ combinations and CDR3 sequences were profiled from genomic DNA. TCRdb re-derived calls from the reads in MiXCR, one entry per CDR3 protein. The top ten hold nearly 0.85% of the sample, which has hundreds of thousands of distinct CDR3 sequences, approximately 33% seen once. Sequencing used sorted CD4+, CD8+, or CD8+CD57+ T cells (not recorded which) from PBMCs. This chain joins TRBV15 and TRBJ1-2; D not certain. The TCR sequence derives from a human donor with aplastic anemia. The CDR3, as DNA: TGTGCCACCAGCAGAGATGGGTACACCTTC. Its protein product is CATSRDGYTF.